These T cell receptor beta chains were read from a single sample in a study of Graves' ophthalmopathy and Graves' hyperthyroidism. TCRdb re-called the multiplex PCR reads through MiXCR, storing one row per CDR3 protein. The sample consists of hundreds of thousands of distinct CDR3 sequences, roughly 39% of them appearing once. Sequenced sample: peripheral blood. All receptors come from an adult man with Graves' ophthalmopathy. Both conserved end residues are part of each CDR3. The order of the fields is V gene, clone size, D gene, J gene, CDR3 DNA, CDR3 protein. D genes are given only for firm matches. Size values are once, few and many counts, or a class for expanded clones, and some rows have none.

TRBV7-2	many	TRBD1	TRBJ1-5	TGTGCCAGCAGCTATCGGACAGGGAACAATCAGCCCCAGCATTTT	CASSYRTGNNQPQHF
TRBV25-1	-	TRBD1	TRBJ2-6	TGTGCCAGCAGGGATCCGGGGACAGTATCTGGGGCCAACGTCCTGACTTTC	CASRDPGTVSGANVLTF
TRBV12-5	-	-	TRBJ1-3	TGTGCTAGTGGTATACTCCGGGACTACATATATTTT	CASGILRDYIYF
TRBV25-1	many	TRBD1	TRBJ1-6	TGTGCCAGCAGTAGCACAGGGGGTTTAGGTTCACCCCTCCACTTT	CASSSTGGLGSPLHF
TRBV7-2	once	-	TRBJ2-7	TGTGCCAGCAGCCAACCCTTGAGGGGGGGCGACTACGAGCAGTACTTC	CASSQPLRGGDYEQYF
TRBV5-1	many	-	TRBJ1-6	TGCGCCAGCAGCTTGAGGGCCGATAATTCACCCCTCCACTTT	CASSLRADNSPLHF
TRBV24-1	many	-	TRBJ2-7	TGTGCCACCAGGGAGACAGCACCCTACGAGCAGTACTTC	CATRETAPYEQYF
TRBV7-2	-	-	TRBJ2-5	TGTGCCAGCAGCCCCCGGACGGGGCCGCAAGAAGTCAGGGAGACCCAGTACTTC	CASSPRTGPQEVRETQYF
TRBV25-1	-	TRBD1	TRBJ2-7	TGTGCCAGCGGTGGACAGGGCCGGGGCGAGCAGTACTTC	CASGGQGRGEQYF
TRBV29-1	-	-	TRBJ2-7	TGCAGCGTTCTCGGAATGGGGAATGAGCAGTACTTC	CSVLGMGNEQYF
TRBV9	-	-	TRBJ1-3	TGTGCCAGCTCACGCCTTTTGGGGAACTCTGGAAACACCATATATTTT	CASSRLLGNSGNTIYF
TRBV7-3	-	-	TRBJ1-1	TGTGCCAGCAGCGCGATAGACAGGAGCCGTAGTAAAATCGACACTGAAGCTTTCTTT	CASSAIDRSRSKIDTEAFF
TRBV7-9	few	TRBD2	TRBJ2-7	TGTGCCAGCAGCTCCTCGGGGGGGGCTGGCTACGAGCAGTACTTC	CASSSSGGAGYEQYF
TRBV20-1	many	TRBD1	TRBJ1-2	TGCAGTGCTAGTCTAGGGGGCGATGGCTACACCTTC	CSASLGGDGYTF
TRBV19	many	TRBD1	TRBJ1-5	TGTGCCAGCGGGGACAGGACCCTGAGCAATCAGCCCCAGCATTTT	CASGDRTLSNQPQHF
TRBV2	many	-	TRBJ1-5	TGTGCCAGCAGTGAACGAAACAATCAGCCCCAGCATTTT	CASSERNNQPQHF